Below, one T cell receptor beta chain is given with its context. No antigen is known for it. The data belong to a study of cytomegalovirus exposure and HLA in healthy donors. Study conclusions and caveats: Across donors, most TCRs were seen rarely, yet some public ones were widespread.

PCR employed 60 Vbeta and 13 Jbeta primers. Here immunoSEQ multiplex PCR was the method, and the copy in TCRdb shows in-frame clones only, minus some. The sample lists 140,000 to 150,000 clones, 70% to 85% occurring once. CDR3 length: 15 amino acids. The V gene end was trimmed by 5 bases and the J gene end by 6 bases; junction bases not matched to a gene: 13. Germline CDR1 and CDR2: SEHNR and FQNEAQ (reference sequence). The origin of this receptor is a woman in her fifties or sixties in good health and CMV-seropositive. The material sequenced was PBMCs. The chain employs TRBV7-9 and TRBJ2-7; 7 nucleotides align to TRBD1. The CDR3 sequence is CASSRTGTAGPEQYF. The CDR3 DNA sequence: TGTGCCAGCAGCAGAACCGGGACAGCCGGGCCCGAGCAGTACTTC.